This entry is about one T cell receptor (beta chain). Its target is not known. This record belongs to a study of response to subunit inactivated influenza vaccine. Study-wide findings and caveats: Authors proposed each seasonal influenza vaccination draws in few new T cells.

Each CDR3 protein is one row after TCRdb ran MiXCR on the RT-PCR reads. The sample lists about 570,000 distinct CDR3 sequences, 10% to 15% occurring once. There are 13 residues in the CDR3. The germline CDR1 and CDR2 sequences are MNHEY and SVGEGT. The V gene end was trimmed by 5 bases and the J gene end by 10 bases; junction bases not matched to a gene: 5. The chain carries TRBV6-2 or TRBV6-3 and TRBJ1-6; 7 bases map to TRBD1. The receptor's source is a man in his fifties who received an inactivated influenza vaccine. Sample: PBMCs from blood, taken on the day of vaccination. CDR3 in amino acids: CASSPGQDSPLHF. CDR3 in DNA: TGTGCCAGCAGTCCCGGACAGGACTCACCCCTCCACTTT.